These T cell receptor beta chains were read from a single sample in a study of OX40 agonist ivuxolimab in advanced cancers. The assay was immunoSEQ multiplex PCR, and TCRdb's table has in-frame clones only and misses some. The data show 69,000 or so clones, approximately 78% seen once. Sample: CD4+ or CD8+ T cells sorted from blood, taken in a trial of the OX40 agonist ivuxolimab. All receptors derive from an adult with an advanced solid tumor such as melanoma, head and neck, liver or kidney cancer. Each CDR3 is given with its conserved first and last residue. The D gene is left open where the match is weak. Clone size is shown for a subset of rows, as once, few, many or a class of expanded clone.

cdr3_nt: TGCGCCAGTATTCCGGCGGGGGGGCTAGAGACCCAGTACTTC; cdr3_aa: CASIPAGGLETQYF; v_call: TRBV10-2; clone_size: .; j_call: TRBJ2-5; d_call: TRBD2
cdr3_nt: TGTGCCAGCAGCCCGGACAGGGGGCTAACTGGAAACACCATATATTTT; cdr3_aa: CASSPDRGLTGNTIYF; v_call: TRBV5-6; clone_size: .; j_call: TRBJ1-3; d_call: TRBD1
cdr3_nt: TGTGCCAGCAGCTTAAAGAGCAGTAATGAAAAACTGTTTTTT; cdr3_aa: CASSLKSSNEKLFF; v_call: TRBV7-9; clone_size: .; j_call: TRBJ1-4; d_call: .
cdr3_nt: TGTGCCAGCAGCTTAGTTGTGTTGAGCACAGATACGCAGTATTTT; cdr3_aa: CASSLVVLSTDTQYF; v_call: TRBV7-2; clone_size: .; j_call: TRBJ2-3; d_call: .
cdr3_nt: TGTGCCAGTAGGGAACGGACAGGAAATCAGCCCCAGCATTTT; cdr3_aa: CASRERTGNQPQHF; v_call: TRBV19; clone_size: few; j_call: TRBJ1-5; d_call: TRBD1
cdr3_nt: TGTGCCAGCAGTCTAGATGGGGCTGGCTATGGCTACACCTTC; cdr3_aa: CASSLDGAGYGYTF; v_call: TRBV6-1; clone_size: .; j_call: TRBJ1-2; d_call: .
cdr3_nt: TGTGCCAGCAGCCCACTTCCGGGCCCCGTCGCCTCTGGGGCCAACGTCCTGACTTTC; cdr3_aa: CASSPLPGPVASGANVLTF; v_call: TRBV14; clone_size: .; j_call: TRBJ2-6; d_call: .
cdr3_nt: TGCGCCAGCAGCTTATTAGGGTTTGATAATGAGCAGTTCTTC; cdr3_aa: CASSLLGFDNEQFF; v_call: TRBV5-1; clone_size: few; j_call: TRBJ2-1; d_call: .
cdr3_nt: TGTGCCAGCAGCTCGATGACAGGGCCCACAGATACGCAGTATTTT; cdr3_aa: CASSSMTGPTDTQYF; v_call: TRBV5-5; clone_size: .; j_call: TRBJ2-3; d_call: TRBD1
cdr3_nt: TGTGCCAGCAGCTTGGAGGGTTATAGCAATCAGCCCCAGCATTTT; cdr3_aa: CASSLEGYSNQPQHF; v_call: TRBV5-6; clone_size: .; j_call: TRBJ1-5; d_call: .